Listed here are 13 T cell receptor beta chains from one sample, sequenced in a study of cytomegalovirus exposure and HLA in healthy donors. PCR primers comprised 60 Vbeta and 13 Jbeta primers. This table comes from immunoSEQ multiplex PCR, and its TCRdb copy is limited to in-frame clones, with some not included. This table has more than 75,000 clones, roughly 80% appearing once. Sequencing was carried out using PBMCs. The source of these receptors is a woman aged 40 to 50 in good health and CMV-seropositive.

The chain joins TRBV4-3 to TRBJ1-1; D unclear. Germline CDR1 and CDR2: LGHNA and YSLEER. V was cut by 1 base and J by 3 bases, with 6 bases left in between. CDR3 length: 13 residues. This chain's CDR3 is CASSQVADTEAFF. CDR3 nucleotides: TGCGCCAGCAGCCAAGTCGCGGACACTGAAGCTTTCTTT.

CDR3 nucleotide sequence: TGCGCCAGCAGCTCAACAGGGTATAACGAGCAGTACTTC. Its translation: CASSSTGYNEQYF. This sequence joins TRBV5-1 and TRBJ2-7; perhaps TRBD1 as D (6 bases). Germline CDR1 and CDR2: SGHRS and YFSETQ. V was trimmed by 3 bases and J by 5 bases, leaving 12 bases between them. The CDR3 sequence is 13 residues long.

CDR3 amino acids: CASSVGQAGSYEQYF. The CDR3 DNA is TGTGCCAGCAGCGTAGGACAGGCGGGCTCCTACGAGCAGTACTTC. The chain carries TRBV9 and TRBJ2-7, with D possibly TRBD1 on 6 matching bases. The V end lost 0 bases, the J end lost 0 bases, and 10 bases lay between the germline ends. The germline V gene has CDR1 SGDLS and CDR2 YYNGEE. This CDR3 has 15 residues.

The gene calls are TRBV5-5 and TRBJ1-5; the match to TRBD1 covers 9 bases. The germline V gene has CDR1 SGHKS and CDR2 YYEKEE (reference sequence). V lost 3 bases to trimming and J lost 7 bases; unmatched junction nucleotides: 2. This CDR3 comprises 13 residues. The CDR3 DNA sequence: TGTGCCAGCAGCTCACAGGGGGCACAGCCCCAGCATTTT. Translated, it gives CASSSQGAQPQHF.

The CDR3 here is CASSWPRGGPVGELFF. Here the CDR3 DNA reads TGCGCCAGCAGCTGGCCCCGCGGGGGGCCGGTCGGGGAGCTGTTTTTT. This sequence joins TRBV5-1 and TRBJ2-2; 8 bases fit TRBD2. J gave up 7 bases and V 3 bases, and 11 bases lay outside the gene matches. The CDR3 has 16 residues. Germline V gene lookup returns CDR1 SGHRS and CDR2 YFSETQ.

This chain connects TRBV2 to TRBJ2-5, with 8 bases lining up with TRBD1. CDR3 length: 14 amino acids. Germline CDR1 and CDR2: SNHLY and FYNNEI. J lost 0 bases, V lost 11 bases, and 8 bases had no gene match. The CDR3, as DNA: TGTGCCGGAAGGACAGGGTTGTACCAAGAGACCCAGTACTTC. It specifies CAGRTGLYQETQYF.

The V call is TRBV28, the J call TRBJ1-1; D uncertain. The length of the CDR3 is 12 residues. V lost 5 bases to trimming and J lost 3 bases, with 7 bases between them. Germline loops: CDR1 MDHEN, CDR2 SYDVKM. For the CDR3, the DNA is TGTGCCAGCAGTGGAGGGTACACTGAAGCTTTCTTT. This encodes CASSGGYTEAFF. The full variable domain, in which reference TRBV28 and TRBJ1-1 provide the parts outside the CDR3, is DVKVTQSSRYLVKRTGEKVFLECVQDMDHENMFWYRQDPGLGLRLIYFSYDVKMKEKGDIPEGYSVSREKKERFSLILESASTNQTSMYLCASSGGYTEAFFGQGTRLTVV.

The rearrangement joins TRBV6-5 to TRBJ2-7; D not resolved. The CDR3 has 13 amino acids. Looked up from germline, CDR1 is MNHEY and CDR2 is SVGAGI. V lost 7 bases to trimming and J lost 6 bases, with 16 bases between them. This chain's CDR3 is CASNIGVRPEQYF. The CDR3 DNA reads TGTGCCAGCAACATAGGAGTAAGACCCGAGCAGTACTTC.

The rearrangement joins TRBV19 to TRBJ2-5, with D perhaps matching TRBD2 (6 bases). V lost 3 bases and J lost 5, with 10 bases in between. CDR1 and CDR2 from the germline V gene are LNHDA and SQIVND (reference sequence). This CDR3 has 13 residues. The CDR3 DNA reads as TGTGCCAGTAGTATGGTTCGGGGGGAGACCCAGTACTTC. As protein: CASSMVRGETQYF.

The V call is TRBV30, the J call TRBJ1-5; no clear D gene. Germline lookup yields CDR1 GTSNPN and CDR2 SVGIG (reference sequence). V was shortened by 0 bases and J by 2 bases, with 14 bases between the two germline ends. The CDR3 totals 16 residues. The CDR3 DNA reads TGTGCCTGGAGTGTTAGTTCCTTTTCACGCAATCAGCCCCAGCATTTT. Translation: CAWSVSSFSRNQPQHF. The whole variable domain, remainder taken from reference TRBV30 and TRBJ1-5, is SQTIHQWPATLVQPVGSPLSLECTVEGTSNPNLYWYRQAAGRGLQLLFYSVGIGQISSEVPQNLSASRPQDRQFILSSKKLLLSDSGFYLCAWSVSSFSRNQPQHFGDGTRLSIL.

CDR3 sequence (DNA): TGTGCCAGCAGTTACAGGGGGTTAGCCAAAAACATTCAGTACTTC. Residues: CASSYRGLAKNIQYF. This rearrangement joins TRBV6-5 to TRBJ2-4; D is perhaps TRBD1 (6 bases). The germline V gene encodes CDR1 MNHEY and CDR2 SVGAGI. The CDR3 consists of 15 residues. V dropped 2 bases and J dropped 0 bases, with 8 bases sitting between them.

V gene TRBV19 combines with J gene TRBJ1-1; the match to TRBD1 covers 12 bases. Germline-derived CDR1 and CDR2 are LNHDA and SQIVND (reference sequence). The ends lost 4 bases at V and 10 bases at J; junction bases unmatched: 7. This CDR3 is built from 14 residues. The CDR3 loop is CASSKGQGAGGAFF. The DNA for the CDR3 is TGTGCCAGTAGTAAGGGACAGGGGGCAGGAGGAGCTTTCTTT.

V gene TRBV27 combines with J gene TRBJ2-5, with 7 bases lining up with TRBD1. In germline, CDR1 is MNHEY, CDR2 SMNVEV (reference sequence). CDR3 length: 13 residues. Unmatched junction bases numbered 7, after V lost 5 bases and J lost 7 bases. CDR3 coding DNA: TGTGCCAGCAGTCCTCAGGGGGATGGGACCCAGTACTTC. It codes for CASSPQGDGTQYF.